The clone carrying this TCR beta chain was seen many times. Antigen: not known. The data were taken from a study of T cell repertoires in cytomegalovirus infection. TCRdb fed the reads into MiXCR, producing one record per CDR3 protein. In the table there are some 110,000 distinct CDR3 sequences, about 31% of which are singletons. The CDR3 contains 16 residues. CDR1 and CDR2 (germline): SEHNR, FQNEAQ (reference sequence). V lost 1 base, J lost 3 bases, and 14 bases lay in between. V is TRBV7-9 and J is TRBJ2-3; D tentatively fits TRBD1 or TRBD2 (5 bases each). This clonotype originated in a human donor in good health (CMV status not recorded). Some clones in this sample may be carry-over from other donors' samples. Sequencing used CD8+ T cells from cultured PBMCs, obtained from culture after CMV antigen stimulation. Here the CDR3 reads CASSLGGSTPTDTQYF. CDR3 DNA: TGTGCCAGCAGCTTAGGGGGGTCTACACCGACAGATACGCAGTATTTT.